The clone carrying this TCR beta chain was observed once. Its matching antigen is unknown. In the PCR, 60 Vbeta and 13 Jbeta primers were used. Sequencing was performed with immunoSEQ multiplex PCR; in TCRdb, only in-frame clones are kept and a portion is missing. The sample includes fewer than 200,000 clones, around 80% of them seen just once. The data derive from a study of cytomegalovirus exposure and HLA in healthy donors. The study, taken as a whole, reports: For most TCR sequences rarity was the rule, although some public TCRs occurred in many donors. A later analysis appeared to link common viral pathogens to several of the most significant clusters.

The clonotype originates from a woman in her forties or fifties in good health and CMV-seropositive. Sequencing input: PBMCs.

The CDR3 bases are TGTGCCAGCAGTGAGATGGATGGCTACACCTTC. This codes for CASSEMDGYTF. The chain carries TRBV6-6 and TRBJ1-2, with D uncertain. CDR3 length: 11 residues. The germline V and J ends were trimmed by 5 bases and 6 bases, with 7 bases remaining between them. Germline V CDR1 and CDR2: MNHNY, SVGAGI (reference sequence).